This T cell receptor (beta chain) was identified during a study of blood T cell repertoires in COVID-19. Overall study: Samples taken during acute and convalescent COVID-19 were collected in the United States, Italy and Spain. T cells, B-cell-depleted T cells, or PBMCs provided the cDNA or gDNA that served as material.

This clone appeared once. The V and J ends lost 4 bases and 4 bases respectively, with 16 bases between them. The germline gives CDR1 SGHTA, CDR2 FQGNSA. The CDR3 totals 16 residues. Study processing details: Reference gene primer amplification in the assay estimated nucleated cell counts. Libraries were prepared by immunoSEQ multiplex PCR; TCRdb keeps only in-frame clonotypes and omits some of them. That table gives V, J and clone size, and the DNA gave D and trimming. The sample holds tens of thousands of clones, around four fifths seen once. The sequenced sample consisted of peripheral blood. This receptor was taken from a man aged 65-85 years with acute or convalescent COVID-19. This chain links TRBV7-2 with TRBJ2-2; D remains ambiguous. The CDR3 sequence: CASSSPGTVITGELFF. Here the CDR3 DNA reads TGTGCCAGCAGCTCCCCCGGAACAGTAATCACCGGGGAGCTGTTTTTT.